This TCR beta chain stems from a study of neoadjuvant anti-PD-1 for oral cavity cancer (dated by TCRdb to the early 2020s). Regarding the study in general: Before undergoing curative-intent surgical resection, most patients got three to four biweekly nivolumab doses at 3 mg/kg. Responders were defined as patients with complete response, partial response or stable disease by RECIST 1.1; non-responders were defined as patients with progression. A roughly 30% response rate was observed in the parent correlative cohort, in which about a dozen patients were included. A fourth nivolumab dose was given around day 43 to patients without progression, and definitive surgical resection was performed in those patients on days 50-56.

The V end gives up 3 bases and the J end 4 bases, leaving 5 bases in the junction not matched to a gene. Including cysteine and phenylalanine, the CDR3 has 15 amino acids. CDR3 DNA only is kept here, 45 bases in frame from base 1. Per the germline V gene (reference sequence), LNHDA is the CDR1 and SQIVND is the CDR2. Note on this clone: Its antigen is currently not known. No base quality information exists; no much larger clone differs at one position.

For deep sequencing of PBMC libraries, mostly 450 to 500 ng of input genomic DNA was used, and six replicates were run per sample. The immunoSEQ hsTCRbeta kit was used to prepare TCRbeta libraries according to the manufacturer's instructions. Sequencing of the completed libraries took place using an Illumina NovaSeq 6000 S4 flow cell after they had been pooled to roughly 3.2 nM. The published analysis was carried out like this. The immunoSEQ Analyzer handled quality control and preprocessing of the raw data. The analysis was limited to productive rearrangements, and each clonotype was defined by a unique CDR3 amino acid sequence. Repertoire clonality was estimated as the Gini-Simpson index, which was calculated using the R package tcR. Student's t test was used to compare Gini indices, and Pearson correlation was used to assess associations with tumor size change. TCRdb stores this immuneACCESS table with in-frame sequences only. Part of the clones is absent; in the studies checked, under half of the shortfall reflects unresolved V genes, and no reason is known for the rest. D and trimming come from the DNA, and the V and J calls and clone size come from that table. This sample gives 75,000 or so clones in total; approximately 84% of them show up just once. The ten largest clones add up to around 3.1% of the sample.

What the work shows at the level of the full study, not this receptor alone: TCR analyses included only three patients per response group, and the authors called for larger cohorts for validation. Higher pretreatment blood Treg/Th17 ratios correlated with both higher pretreatment blood TCRbeta clonality and lower post-treatment tumor TCRbeta clonality. After neoadjuvant nivolumab, T cell clonality (Gini index) in PBMCs was significantly higher in non-responders than in responders.

This sample's time point label indicates: before neoadjuvant nivolumab. None of the patients had received prior systemic or radiation treatment, and all were newly diagnosed with stage II-IVA oral cavity squamous cell carcinoma. Everyone in the cohort had locally advanced, HPV-negative oral cavity squamous cell carcinoma. Peripheral blood mononuclear cells were analyzed directly, without maintenance or expansion in culture. Samples were obtained from a longitudinal correlative study of a single-arm phase II trial of neoadjuvant nivolumab in oral cavity squamous cell carcinoma. Subject-matched pre- and post-treatment PBMCs and tumors from three responders and three non-responders were subjected to genomic DNA-based TCRbeta sequencing. Peripheral blood mononuclear cells were drawn once before nivolumab treatment and a second time after treatment, when surgery took place. The Maxwell RSC DNA from Cells kit was used to isolate genomic DNA from PBMCs.

The receptor was isolated from a person aged 35-79 years with oral cavity squamous cell carcinoma. Sequencing used PBMCs, obtained before nivolumab (anti-PD-1) treatment. This sequence uses TRBV19 and TRBJ1-3; the central 8 bases match TRBD1. The nucleotide sequence reads as follows: TGTGCCAGTAGTATTGGCAGGGGGCCCGGAAACACCATATATTTT. It translates as CASSIGRGPGNTIYF.